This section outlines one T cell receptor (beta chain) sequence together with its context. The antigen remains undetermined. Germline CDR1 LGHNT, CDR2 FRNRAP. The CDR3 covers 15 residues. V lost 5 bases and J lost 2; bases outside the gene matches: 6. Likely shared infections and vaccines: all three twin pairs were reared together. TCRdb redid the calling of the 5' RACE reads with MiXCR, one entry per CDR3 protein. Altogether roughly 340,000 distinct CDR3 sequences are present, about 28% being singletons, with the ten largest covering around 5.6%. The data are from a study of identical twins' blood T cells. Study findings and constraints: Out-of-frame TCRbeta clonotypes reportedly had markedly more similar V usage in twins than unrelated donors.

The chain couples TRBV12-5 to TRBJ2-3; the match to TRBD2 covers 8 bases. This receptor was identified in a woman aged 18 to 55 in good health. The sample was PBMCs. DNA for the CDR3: TGTGCTAGTGGTAGGGGCGGGGGGTACACAGATACGCAGTATTTT. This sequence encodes CASGRGGGYTDTQYF. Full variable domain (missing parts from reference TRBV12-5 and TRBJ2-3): DARVTQTPRHKVTEMGQEVTMRCQPILGHNTVFWYRQTMMQGLELLAYFRNRAPLDDSGMPKDRFSAEMPDATLATLKIQPSEPRDSAVYFCASGRGGGYTDTQYFGPGTRLTVL.